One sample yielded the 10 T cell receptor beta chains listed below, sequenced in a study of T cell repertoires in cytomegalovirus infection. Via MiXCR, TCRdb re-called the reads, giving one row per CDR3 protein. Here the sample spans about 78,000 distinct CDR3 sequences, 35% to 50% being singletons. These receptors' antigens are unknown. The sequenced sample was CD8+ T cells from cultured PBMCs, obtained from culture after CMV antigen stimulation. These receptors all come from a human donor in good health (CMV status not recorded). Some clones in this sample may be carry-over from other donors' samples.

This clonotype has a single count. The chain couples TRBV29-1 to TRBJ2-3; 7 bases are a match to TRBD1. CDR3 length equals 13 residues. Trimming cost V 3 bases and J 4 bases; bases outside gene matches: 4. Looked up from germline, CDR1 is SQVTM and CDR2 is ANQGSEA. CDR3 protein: CSVDEGAADTQYF. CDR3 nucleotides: TGCAGCGTTGATGAGGGGGCTGCAGATACGCAGTATTTT.

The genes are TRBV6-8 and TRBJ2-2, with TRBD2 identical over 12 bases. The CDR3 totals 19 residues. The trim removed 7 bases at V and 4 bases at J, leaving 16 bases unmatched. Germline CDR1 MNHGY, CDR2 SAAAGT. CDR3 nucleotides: TGTGCCAGCACCAAACGGGAACTAGCGGGGGGTAGGGGCACCGGGGAGCTGTTTTTT. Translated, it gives CASTKRELAGGRGTGELFF.

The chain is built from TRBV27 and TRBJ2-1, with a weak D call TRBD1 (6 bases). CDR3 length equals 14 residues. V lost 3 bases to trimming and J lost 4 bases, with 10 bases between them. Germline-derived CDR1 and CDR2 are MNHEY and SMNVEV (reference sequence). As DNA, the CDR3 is TGTGCCAGCAGTTTTCAGGACAGATACAATGAGCAGTTCTTC. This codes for CASSFQDRYNEQFF.

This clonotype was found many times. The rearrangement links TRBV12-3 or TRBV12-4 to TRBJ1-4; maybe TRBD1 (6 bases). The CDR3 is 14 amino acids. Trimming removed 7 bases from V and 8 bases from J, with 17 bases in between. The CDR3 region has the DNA TGTGCCAGCACTCTCCCGGGGGGGGCAGAAAAACTGTTTTTT. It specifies CASTLPGGAEKLFF.

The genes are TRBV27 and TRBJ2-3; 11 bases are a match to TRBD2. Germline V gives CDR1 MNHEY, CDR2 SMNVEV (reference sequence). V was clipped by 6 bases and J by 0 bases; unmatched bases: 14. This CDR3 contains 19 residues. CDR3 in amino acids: CASRQGVLAGAYSTDTQYF. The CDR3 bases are TGTGCCAGCAGACAAGGGGTACTAGCGGGGGCTTATAGCACAGATACGCAGTATTTT.

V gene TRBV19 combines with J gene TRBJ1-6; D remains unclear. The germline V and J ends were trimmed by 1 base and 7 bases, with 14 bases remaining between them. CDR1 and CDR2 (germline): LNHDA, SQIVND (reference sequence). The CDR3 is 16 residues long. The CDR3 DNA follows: TGTGCCAGTAGTATAGTTAGGACCGAAGAGAATTCACCCCTCCACTTT. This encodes CASSIVRTEENSPLHF.

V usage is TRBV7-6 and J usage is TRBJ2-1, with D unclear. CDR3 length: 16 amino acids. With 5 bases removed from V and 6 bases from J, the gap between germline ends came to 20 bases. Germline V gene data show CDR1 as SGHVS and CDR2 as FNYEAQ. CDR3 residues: CASSILVVSLGNEQFF. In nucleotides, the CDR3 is TGTGCCAGCAGCATTCTAGTAGTGTCTCTGGGCAATGAGCAGTTCTTC.

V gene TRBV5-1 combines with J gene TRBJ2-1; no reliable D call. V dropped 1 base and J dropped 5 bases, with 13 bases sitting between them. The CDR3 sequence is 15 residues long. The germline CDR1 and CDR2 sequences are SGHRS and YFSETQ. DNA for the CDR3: TGCGCCAGCAGCTTGACTTCCCCGTACGACAATGAGCAGTTCTTC. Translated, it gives CASSLTSPYDNEQFF.

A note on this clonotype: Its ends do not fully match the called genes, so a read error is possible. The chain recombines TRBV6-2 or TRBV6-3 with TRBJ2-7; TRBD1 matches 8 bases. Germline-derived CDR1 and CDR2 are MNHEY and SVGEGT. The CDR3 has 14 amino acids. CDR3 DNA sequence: TGTGCCAGCAGTTACGCCCCCGGGACAGGCCCTCAGCACTTC. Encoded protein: CASSYAPGTGPQHF.

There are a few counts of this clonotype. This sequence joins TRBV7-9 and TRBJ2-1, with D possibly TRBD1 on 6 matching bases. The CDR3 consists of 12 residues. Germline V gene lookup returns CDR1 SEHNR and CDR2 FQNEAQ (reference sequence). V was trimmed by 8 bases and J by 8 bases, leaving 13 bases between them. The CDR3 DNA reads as TGTGCCAGCGGGGGCAGTCCCTATGAGCAGTTCTTC. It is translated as CASGGSPYEQFF.